The clone carrying this T cell receptor (beta chain) was seen once. The antigen is undetermined. Indicated treatment: approximately 18 received Ad26.COV2.S at low or high dose, single or two shots; 5 received placebo; per-sample allocation not given. Sample collection was performed on day 63 after the first vaccine or placebo injection. The record originates from a study of Ad26.COV2.S vaccination and SARS-CoV-2 variants. Study-level findings and limits: It was reported that spike-specific CD8+ and CD4+ T cell responses were substantially broad after vaccination. Vaccine and placebo groups showed comparable non-spike TCR breadth.

The CDR3 is made up of 17 amino acids. The junction had 6 bases not matched to a gene; V was cut back by 2 bases and J by 3 bases. CDR1 and CDR2 from the germline V gene are SGHVS and FQNEAQ. The repertoire was sequenced with immunoSEQ multiplex PCR; TCRdb's copy has only in-frame clones and lacks some. The profile shows 290,000 or so clones, about 87% of them singletons. The clonotype originates from a person between 18 and 59 years old who received the Ad26.COV2.S COVID-19 vaccine or a placebo. Source: peripheral blood, taken in a trial of Ad26.COV2.S vaccine versus placebo. The chain uses TRBV7-8 and TRBJ2-1; 11 positions match TRBD2. The CDR3 region has the DNA TGTGCCAGCAGCTTAAAAACTAGCGGGAGCGGCTACAATGAGCAGTTCTTC. Translated, it gives CASSLKTSGSGYNEQFF.